Detailed here is one T cell receptor (beta chain). Its antigen is unidentified. This sample stems from a study of cytomegalovirus exposure and HLA in healthy donors. Study background: From donors who were HLA-typed, an early data release held 80 million to 95 million unique TCRs.

Per germline, CDR1 KGHSH and CDR2 LQKENI. CDR3 size: 14 residues. V gave up 3 bases and J gave up 4 bases, with 9 bases separating them. General study points: A missense variant in DCLRE1C was later tied to TCR beta V- and J-gene trimming. It was 150 or so TCR beta chains that were listed as cytomegalovirus-associated.

Researchers ran the PCR with 60 Vbeta and 13 Jbeta primers. Some clones are missing from TCRdb's copy, which holds only in-frame ones; the method was immunoSEQ multiplex PCR. The table lists over 150,000 clones, 75% to 85% of them singletons, with about 10% in the top ten. The clonotype originates from a man aged 45 to 65 in good health and CMV-seropositive. The chain links TRBV18 to TRBJ1-4; possible D gene TRBD1, 5 bases. Sample: PBMCs. The CDR3 coding sequence is TGTGCCAGCTCACCCGGGACTAGTAATGAAAAACTGTTTTTT. Residues: CASSPGTSNEKLFF. Full variable domain (remainder filled in from reference TRBV18 and TRBJ1-4): NAGVMQNPRHLVRRRGQEARLRCSPMKGHSHVYWYRQLPEEGLKFMVYLQKENIIDESGMPKERFSAEFPKEGPSILRIQQVVRGDSAAYFCASSPGTSNEKLFFGSGTQLSVL.